Described below is a single T cell receptor beta chain sequence and its context. Its antigen is unidentified. 13 Jbeta primers and 60 Vbeta primers were used for the PCR. Data came from immunoSEQ multiplex PCR; TCRdb stores just in-frame clones and leaves some out. In the table there are about 160,000 clones, over 80% of which are singletons. The germline V gene has CDR1 SGHDN and CDR2 FVKESK. Germline trimming cut 5 bases from V and 4 bases from J; bases unmatched to any gene: 7. The CDR3 covers 14 residues. This sample was taken from a study of cytomegalovirus exposure and HLA in healthy donors. Study-level results: In a later analysis, productive TCRs from donors in an Asian-associated ancestry cluster reportedly carried fewer N-insertions than the cohort mean. Most TCR sequences were rare, but some public TCRs occurred in many donors. Associated with HLA alleles at 0.05 false discovery rate in a later analysis were fewer than 20,000 TCR beta sequences.

The gene calls are TRBV14 and TRBJ2-7; 8 bases fit TRBD1. The sequence came from a male donor in good health and CMV-seropositive. The material sequenced was PBMCs. The CDR3 spells CASSAGTGAYEQYF. The CDR3 DNA sequence: TGTGCCAGCAGCGCCGGGACAGGTGCATACGAGCAGTACTTC.